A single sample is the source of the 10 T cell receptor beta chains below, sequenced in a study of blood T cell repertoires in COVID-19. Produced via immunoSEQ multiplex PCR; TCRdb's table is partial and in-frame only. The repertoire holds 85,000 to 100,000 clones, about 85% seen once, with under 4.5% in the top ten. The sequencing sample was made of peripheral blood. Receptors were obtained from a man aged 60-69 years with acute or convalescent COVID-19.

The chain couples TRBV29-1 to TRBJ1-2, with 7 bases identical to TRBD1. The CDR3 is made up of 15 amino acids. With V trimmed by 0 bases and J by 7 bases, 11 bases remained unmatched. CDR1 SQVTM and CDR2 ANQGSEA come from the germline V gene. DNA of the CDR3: TGCAGCGTTGAAGATCCCGAGGGGGCCGAGGGTGGCTACACCTTC. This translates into CSVEDPEGAEGGYTF.

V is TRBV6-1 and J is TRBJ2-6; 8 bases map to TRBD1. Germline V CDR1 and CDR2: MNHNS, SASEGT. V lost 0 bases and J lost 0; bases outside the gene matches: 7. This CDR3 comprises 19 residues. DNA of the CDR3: TGTGCCAGCAGTGAAGCAGTCCAGGGGGCGGACTCTGGGGCCAACGTCCTGACTTTC. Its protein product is CASSEAVQGADSGANVLTF.

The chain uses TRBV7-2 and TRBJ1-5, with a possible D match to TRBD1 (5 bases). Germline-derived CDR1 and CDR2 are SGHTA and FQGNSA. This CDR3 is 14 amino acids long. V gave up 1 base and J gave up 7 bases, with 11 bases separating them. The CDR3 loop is CASSLVGGGQPQHF. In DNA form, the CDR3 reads TGTGCCAGCAGCTTAGTGGGGGGTGGGCAGCCCCAGCATTTT.

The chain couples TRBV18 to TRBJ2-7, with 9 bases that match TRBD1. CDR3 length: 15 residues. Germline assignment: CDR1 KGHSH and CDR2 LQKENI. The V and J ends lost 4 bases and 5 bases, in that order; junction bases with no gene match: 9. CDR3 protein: CASSQGTGRINEQYF. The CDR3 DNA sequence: TGTGCCAGCTCACAGGGGACAGGGAGGATCAACGAGCAGTACTTC.

The CDR3 here is CASTPFLAASRQETQYF. CDR3 sequence (DNA): TGTGCCAGCACCCCCTTTCTAGCGGCGTCGCGGCAAGAGACCCAGTACTTC. The gene calls are TRBV6-2 or TRBV6-3 and TRBJ2-5, with 7 bases identical to TRBD2. CDR1 is MNHEY, CDR2 SVGEGT, per germline. After removal of 7 bases from V and 2 bases from J, the junction contained 16 bases not matched to a gene. This CDR3 contains 17 residues.

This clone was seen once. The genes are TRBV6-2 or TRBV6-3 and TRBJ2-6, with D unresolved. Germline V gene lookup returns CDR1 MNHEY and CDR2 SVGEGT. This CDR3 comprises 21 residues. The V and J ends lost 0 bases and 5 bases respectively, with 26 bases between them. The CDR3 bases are TGTGCCAGCAGTTACTCGAGAGTTATACGTCCGGCGGAGTCTAGGGCCAACGTCCTGACTTTC. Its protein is CASSYSRVIRPAESRANVLTF.

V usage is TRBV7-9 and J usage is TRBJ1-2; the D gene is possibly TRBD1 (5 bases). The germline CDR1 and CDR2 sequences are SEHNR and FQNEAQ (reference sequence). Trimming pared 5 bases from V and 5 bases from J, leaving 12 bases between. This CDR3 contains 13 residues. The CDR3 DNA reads TGTGCCAGCAGCCCACAGGAGATTTATGGCTACACCTTC. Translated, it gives CASSPQEIYGYTF.

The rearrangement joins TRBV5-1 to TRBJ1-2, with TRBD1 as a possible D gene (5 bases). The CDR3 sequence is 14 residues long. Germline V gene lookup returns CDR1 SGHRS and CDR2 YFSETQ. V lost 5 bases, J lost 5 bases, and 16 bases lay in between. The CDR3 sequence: CASRTLTDSYGYTF. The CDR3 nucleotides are TGCGCCAGCAGGACATTGACAGATTCTTATGGCTACACCTTC.

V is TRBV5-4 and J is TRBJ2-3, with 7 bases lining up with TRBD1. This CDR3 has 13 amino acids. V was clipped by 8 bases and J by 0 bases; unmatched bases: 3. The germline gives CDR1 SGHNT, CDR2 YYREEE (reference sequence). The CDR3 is CASNRGSTDTQYF. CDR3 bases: TGTGCCAGTAACAGGGGAAGCACAGATACGCAGTATTTT.

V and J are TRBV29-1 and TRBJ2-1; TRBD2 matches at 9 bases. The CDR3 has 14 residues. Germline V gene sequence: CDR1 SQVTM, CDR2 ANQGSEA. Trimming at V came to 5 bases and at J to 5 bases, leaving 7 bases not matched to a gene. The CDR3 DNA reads TGCAGCGTTTCTCCAGGACTAGCGAACAATGAGCAGTTCTTC. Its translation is CSVSPGLANNEQFF.